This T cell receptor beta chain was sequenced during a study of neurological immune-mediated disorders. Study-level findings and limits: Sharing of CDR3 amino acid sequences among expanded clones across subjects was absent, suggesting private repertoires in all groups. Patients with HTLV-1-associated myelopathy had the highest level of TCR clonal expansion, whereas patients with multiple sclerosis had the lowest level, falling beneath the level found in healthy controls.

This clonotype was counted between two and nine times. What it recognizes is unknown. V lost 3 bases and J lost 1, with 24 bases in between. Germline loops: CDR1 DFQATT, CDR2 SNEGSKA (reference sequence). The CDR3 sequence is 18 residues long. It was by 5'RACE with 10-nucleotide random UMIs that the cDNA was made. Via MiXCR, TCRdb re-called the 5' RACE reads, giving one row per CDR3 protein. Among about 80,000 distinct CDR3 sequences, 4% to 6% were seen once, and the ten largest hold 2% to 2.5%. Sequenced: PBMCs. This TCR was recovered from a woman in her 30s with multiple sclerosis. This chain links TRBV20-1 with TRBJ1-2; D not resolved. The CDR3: CSARAPSRGSTINYGYTF. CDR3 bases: TGCAGTGCTAGGGCGCCGAGCCGAGGGTCGACAATTAACTATGGCTACACCTTC.